The 24 T cell receptor beta chains below come from one sample, sequenced in a study of blood T cell repertoires in COVID-19. Sequenced by immunoSEQ multiplex PCR; TCRdb stores in-frame clones only, minus some. The sample has 220,000 or so clones, approximately 84% seen once; the top ten hold more than 2.5%. Material: peripheral blood. Receptor source: a woman in her thirties who had recovered from COVID-19.

The chain uses TRBV27 and TRBJ1-5; D possibly corresponds to TRBD1 (5 bases). Germline V gene lookup returns CDR1 MNHEY and CDR2 SMNVEV (reference sequence). V was cut by 5 bases and J by 3 bases, with 14 bases left in between. This CDR3 is built from 15 residues. The CDR3 spells CASSPSGEPNQPQHF. CDR3 DNA sequence: TGTGCCAGCAGTCCCTCGGGGGAGCCCAATCAGCCCCAGCATTTT.

The chain is built from TRBV28 and TRBJ1-1, with 8 bases matching TRBD1. The CDR3 length is 15 residues. Germline CDR1 and CDR2: MDHEN and SYDVKM. After removal of 8 bases from V and 10 bases from J, the junction contained 18 bases not matched to a gene. DNA for the CDR3: TGTGCCAGCTTCCCGGCGGGGACAGGATCCGAGGCAGCTTTCTTT. Translation gives CASFPAGTGSEAAFF.

The genes are TRBV7-3 and TRBJ2-5; 11 bases align to TRBD1. Germline CDR1 reads SGHTA; CDR2 reads FQGTGA. The CDR3 contains 18 residues. Trimming took 1 base from V and 1 from J; bases not matched to a gene: 8. CDR3 amino acids: CASSLRSRDRGSQETQYF. The CDR3, as DNA: TGTGCCAGCAGCTTAAGGAGCCGGGACAGGGGGAGCCAAGAGACCCAGTACTTC.

The CDR3 sequence is CASSPGTSGRSTGELFF. The CDR3 DNA reads TGTGCCAGCAGCCCCGGGACTAGCGGGAGGAGCACCGGGGAGCTGTTTTTT. The gene calls are TRBV28 and TRBJ2-2; 15 bases map to TRBD2. Trimming cost V 6 bases and J 4 bases; bases outside gene matches: 6. This CDR3 has 17 amino acids. Germline CDR1 is MDHEN and CDR2 is SYDVKM.

V and J are TRBV28 and TRBJ2-7, with TRBD1 matching 7 bases. The CDR3 has 17 residues. V gave up 1 base and J gave up 0 bases; unmatched junction bases: 9. Germline CDR1 MDHEN, CDR2 SYDVKM. The CDR3 bases are TGTGCCAGCAGTTTATCTCCGGGACAGTCTCTCTCCTACGAGCAGTACTTC. Amino acid sequence: CASSLSPGQSLSYEQYF.

Here the CDR3 reads CASSLTQGGTSEQFF. The DNA of the CDR3 is TGTGCCAGCAGCTTAACGCAGGGAGGAACGAGTGAGCAGTTCTTC. This sequence joins TRBV7-3 and TRBJ2-1; tentatively, D is TRBD2 (6 bases). The ends were cut back, 0 bases at V and 9 bases at J, with 15 bases in the middle. CDR1 is SGHTA and CDR2 is FQGTGA in the germline V gene. The CDR3 has 15 amino acids.

The gene calls are TRBV7-3 and TRBJ1-6, with 7 bases fitting TRBD1. V gave up 4 bases and J gave up 7 bases; unmatched junction bases: 4. Germline V gene data show CDR1 as SGHTA and CDR2 as FQGTGA. The CDR3 covers 14 residues. This chain's CDR3 is CASSSGTVNSPLHF. The CDR3 DNA reads TGTGCCAGCAGCTCCGGGACAGTCAATTCACCCCTCCACTTT.

V and J are TRBV3-1 (or the pseudogene TRBV3-2) and TRBJ1-4, with 7 nucleotides matching TRBD1. Germline CDR1 is LGHDT and CDR2 is YNNKEL (reference sequence). The CDR3 length is 18 residues. The J segment lost 3 bases and the V segment lost 1 base, leaving 11 bases of the junction unmatched. The CDR3 is CASSQVALTGTANEKLFF. CDR3 nucleotide sequence: TGTGCCAGCAGCCAAGTAGCACTTACAGGGACAGCTAATGAAAAACTGTTTTTT.

The J gene is TRBJ1-6, the V gene TRBV6-6; D unresolved. Germline CDR1 and CDR2: MNHNY and SVGAGI (reference sequence). There are 16 residues in the CDR3. V dropped 2 bases and J dropped 3 bases, with 11 bases sitting between them. Here the CDR3 DNA reads TGTGCCAGCAGTTACGCAGGCCTAAACTATAATTCACCCCTCCACTTT. Translating it yields CASSYAGLNYNSPLHF.

This rearrangement joins TRBV7-2 to TRBJ2-7, with TRBD1 matching 10 bases. Losses at the gene ends were 1 base for V and 3 bases for J; bases not matched to a gene: 6. The CDR3 length is 16 residues. Germline CDR1 and CDR2: SGHTA and FQGNSA. The DNA of the CDR3 is TGTGCCAGCAGCTTAGGGGGACAGGGGCTAGGCTACGAGCAGTACTTC. Its translation: CASSLGGQGLGYEQYF.

V and J are TRBV10-3 and TRBJ2-7, with TRBD1 as a possible D gene (5 bases). CDR1 and CDR2 from the germline V gene are ENHRY and SYGVKD. V lost 0 bases and J 5 bases, leaving 20 bases between the germline ends. This CDR3 comprises 17 residues. The CDR3 region is CAISESTFGRVLNEQYF. Written as DNA, the CDR3 is TGTGCCATCAGTGAGTCGACATTTGGCAGGGTCCTTAACGAGCAGTACTTC.

J is TRBJ2-1 and V is TRBV24-1, with 9 bases matching TRBD1. V lost 7 bases and J lost 5; bases outside the gene matches: 8. The CDR3 loop spans 15 amino acids. Germline CDR1 and CDR2: KGHDR and SFDVKD. The CDR3 is CATRDPRTGDNEQFF. The CDR3 nucleotides are TGTGCCACCAGAGACCCCCGGACAGGGGACAATGAGCAGTTCTTC.

The V call is TRBV7-2, the J call TRBJ1-4; 8 positions agree with TRBD1. This CDR3 comprises 14 residues. With 5 bases clipped from V and 8 bases from J, the junction kept 7 bases outside the gene matches. Germline lookup yields CDR1 SGHTA and CDR2 FQGNSA. CDR3 in amino acids: CASSVRQGREKLFF. In DNA form, the CDR3 reads TGTGCCAGCAGCGTAAGACAGGGGCGGGAAAAACTGTTTTTT.

This clone was picked up one time. V gene TRBV5-1 combines with J gene TRBJ2-1; D remains unclear. This CDR3 has 14 amino acids. Germline CDR1 is SGHRS and CDR2 is YFSETQ. V was cut by 0 bases and J by 6 bases, with 10 bases left in between. In DNA form, the CDR3 reads TGCGCCAGCAGCTTGGCGTCCACCAGCAATGAGCAGTTCTTC. It codes for CASSLASTSNEQFF.

V gene TRBV6-5 combines with J gene TRBJ2-7; D is unresolved. The germline V gene encodes CDR1 MNHEY and CDR2 SVGAGI. V lost 6 bases and J 3 bases, leaving 12 bases between the germline ends. This CDR3 has 13 amino acids. CDR3 bases: TGTGCCAGCAGATCTGGGCCGGACTACGAGCAGTACTTC. Amino acids: CASRSGPDYEQYF.

The chain employs TRBV28 and TRBJ2-2; the match to TRBD1 covers 10 bases. V dropped 6 bases and J dropped 0; count of bases not matched to a gene: 4. The CDR3 covers 16 residues. Germline CDR1 is MDHEN and CDR2 is SYDVKM. CDR3 loop: CASSLDRGPNTGELFF. The DNA for the CDR3 is TGTGCCAGCAGCCTAGACAGGGGGCCGAACACCGGGGAGCTGTTTTTT.

This chain connects TRBV19 to TRBJ2-5; the match to TRBD1 covers 10 bases. With V trimmed by 6 bases and J by 6 bases, 4 bases remained unmatched. Germline loops: CDR1 LNHDA, CDR2 SQIVND (reference sequence). This CDR3 is built from 13 residues. CDR3 sequence (DNA): TGTGCCAGTAGCCAGGACAGGGGGAAGACCCAGTACTTC. Its protein product is CASSQDRGKTQYF.

V is TRBV7-9 and J is TRBJ2-3; maybe TRBD2 (7 bases). The germline CDR1 and CDR2 sequences are SEHNR and FQNEAQ (reference sequence). This CDR3 spans 14 amino acids. V lost 5 bases to trimming and J lost 5 bases, with 14 bases between them. The CDR3 region is CASSPSGGGDTQYF. CDR3 bases: TGTGCCAGCAGCCCTAGCGGAGGGGGAGATACGCAGTATTTT.

The chain couples TRBV27 to TRBJ1-1, with D maybe TRBD1 (5 bases). Trimming left V 9 bases short and J 0 bases short, with 14 bases between. Germline CDR1 and CDR2: MNHEY and SMNVEV (reference sequence). CDR3 length equals 14 residues. CDR3 in DNA: TGTGCCAGTCGCCCGGCAGGGCTGAACACTGAAGCTTTCTTT. This encodes CASRPAGLNTEAFF.

This clone appeared a single time. The genes are TRBV7-2 and TRBJ2-3; D not resolved. Germline CDR1 and CDR2: SGHTA and FQGNSA. V lost 4 bases and J 2 bases, leaving 13 bases between the germline ends. The CDR3 runs to 15 residues. The CDR3 nucleotides are TGTGCCAGCAGCTCTAACTCGCCCTACACAGATACGCAGTATTTT. Its protein is CASSSNSPYTDTQYF.

This clone has only one observation. The chain employs TRBV28 and TRBJ2-1, with D possibly TRBD1 on 6 matching bases. Germline CDR1 is MDHEN and CDR2 is SYDVKM. V was cut by 7 bases and J by 5 bases, with 15 bases left in between. This CDR3 spans 14 amino acids. This CDR3 reads CASNQDRKHNEQFF. The CDR3 DNA reads TGTGCCAGCAACCAGGACAGAAAACACAATGAGCAGTTCTTC.

This clone was counted once. The rearrangement links TRBV5-4 to TRBJ2-3; TRBD1 aligns across 7 bases. The CDR3 runs 15 residues. Losses at the gene ends were 4 bases for V and 4 bases for J; bases not matched to a gene: 9. CDR1 is SGHNT and CDR2 is YYREEE in the germline V gene (reference sequence). Here the CDR3 reads CASSPRDSLPDTQYF. As DNA, the CDR3 is TGTGCCAGCAGCCCAAGGGACAGCTTGCCAGATACGCAGTATTTT.

The rearrangement links TRBV29-1 to TRBJ2-3; 9 bases are shared with TRBD2. The CDR3 extends over 12 amino acids. Germline loops: CDR1 SQVTM, CDR2 ANQGSEA. After removal of 3 bases from V and 8 bases from J, the junction contained 3 bases not matched to a gene. This CDR3 is CSVEASGTTQYF. The CDR3, as DNA: TGCAGCGTTGAGGCTAGCGGGACTACGCAGTATTTT.

The chain recombines TRBV3-1 (or the pseudogene TRBV3-2) with TRBJ2-1; 8 bases agree with TRBD2. Unmatched junction bases numbered 7, after V lost 2 bases and J lost 4 bases. This CDR3 has 16 amino acids. The V gene's germline CDR1 is LGHDT and CDR2 YNNKEL (reference sequence). CDR3 sequence reads: CASSQRRGEVYNEQFF. CDR3 nucleotides: TGTGCCAGCAGCCAACGGCGGGGGGAAGTTTACAATGAGCAGTTCTTC.